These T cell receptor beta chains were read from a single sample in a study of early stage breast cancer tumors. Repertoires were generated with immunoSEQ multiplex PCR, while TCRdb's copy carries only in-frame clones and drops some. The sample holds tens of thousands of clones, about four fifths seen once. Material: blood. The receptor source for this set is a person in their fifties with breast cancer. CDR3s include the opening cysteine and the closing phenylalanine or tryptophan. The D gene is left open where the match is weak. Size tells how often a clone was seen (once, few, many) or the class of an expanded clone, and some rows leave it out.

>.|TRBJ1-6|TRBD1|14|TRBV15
CATSRDRGNSPLHF
TGTGCCACCAGCCGAGACAGGGGTAATTCCCCCCTCCACTTT
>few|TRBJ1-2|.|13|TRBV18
CASSPGGVPGYTF
TGTGCCAGCTCACCTGGGGGGGTTCCTGGCTACACCTTC
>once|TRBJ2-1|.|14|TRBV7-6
CASSSGRTTKEQFF
TGTGCCAGCAGCTCAGGCAGGACTACTAAAGAGCAGTTCTTC
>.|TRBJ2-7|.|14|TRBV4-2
CASSQDSGTYEQYF
TGTGCCAGCAGCCAAGATTCGGGGACCTACGAGCAGTACTTC
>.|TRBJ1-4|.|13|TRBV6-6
CASAWGLREKLFF
TGTGCCAGCGCCTGGGGGTTAAGGGAAAAACTGTTTTTT
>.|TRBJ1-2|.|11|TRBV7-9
CASSAYGGYTF
TGTGCCAGCAGCGCCTACGGGGGCTACACCTTC
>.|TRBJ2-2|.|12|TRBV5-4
CASSRETGELFF
TGTGCCAGCAGCCGAGAGACCGGGGAGCTGTTTTTT
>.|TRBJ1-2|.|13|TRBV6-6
CASSLDGNYGYTF
TGTGCCAGCAGTTTGGACGGTAACTATGGCTACACCTTC
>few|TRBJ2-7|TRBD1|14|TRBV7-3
CASSLGTGKGEQYF
TGTGCCAGCAGCTTGGGGACAGGGAAGGGCGAGCAGTACTTC
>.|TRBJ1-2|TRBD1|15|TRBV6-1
CASSERGQTNYGYTF
TGTGCCAGCAGTGAAAGGGGGCAGACTAACTATGGCTACACCTTC
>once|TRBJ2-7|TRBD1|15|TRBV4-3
CASSQWDRAGYEQYF
TGCGCCAGCAGCCAGTGGGACAGGGCGGGCTACGAGCAGTACTTC
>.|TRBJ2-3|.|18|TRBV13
CASSLGLGTSTSTDTQYF
TGTGCCAGCAGCTTAGGTCTTGGGACATCTACTAGCACAGATACGCAGTATTTT
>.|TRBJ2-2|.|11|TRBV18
CASSPISELFF
TGTGCCAGCTCGCCGATCTCGGAGCTGTTTTTT
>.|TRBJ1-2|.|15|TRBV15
CATSRGGRQGYGYTF
TGTGCCACCAGCAGGGGCGGGAGGCAGGGCTATGGCTACACCTTC
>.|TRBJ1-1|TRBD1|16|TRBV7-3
CASSPQGAIGNTEAFF
TGTGCCAGCAGCCCTCAGGGGGCAATCGGCAACACTGAAGCTTTCTTT
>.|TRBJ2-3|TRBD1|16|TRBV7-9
CASSPAGRGPADTQYF
TGTGCCAGCAGCCCGGCCGGCAGGGGGCCCGCAGATACGCAGTATTTT
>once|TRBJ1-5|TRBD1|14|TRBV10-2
CASSEGGGPQPQHF
TGCGCCAGCAGTGAGGGAGGGGGCCCTCAGCCCCAGCATTTT
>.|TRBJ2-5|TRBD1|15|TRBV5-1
CASSWGDRKQETQYF
TGCGCCAGCAGCTGGGGGGACAGGAAACAAGAGACCCAGTACTTC
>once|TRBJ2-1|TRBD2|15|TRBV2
CASRAGTSGHNEQFF
TGTGCCAGCAGAGCCGGGACTAGCGGACACAATGAGCAGTTCTTC
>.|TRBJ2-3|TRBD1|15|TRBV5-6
CASSLRTGGTDTQYF
TGTGCCAGCAGCTTGAGGACAGGGGGCACAGATACGCAGTATTTT
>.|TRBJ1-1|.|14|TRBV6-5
CASSSAGGITEAFF
TGTGCCAGCAGTTCCGCCGGGGGGATCACTGAAGCTTTCTTT
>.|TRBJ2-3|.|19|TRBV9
CASSGSGGARDRSTDTQYF
TGTGCCAGCAGCGGTAGCGGGGGAGCCCGGGACAGGAGCACAGATACGCAGTATTTT
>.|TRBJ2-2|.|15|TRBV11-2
CASSLVGANTGELFF
TGTGCCAGCAGCTTAGTGGGAGCGAACACCGGGGAGCTGTTTTTT
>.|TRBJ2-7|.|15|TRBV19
CASSTLASSSYEQYF
TGTGCCAGTAGTACCCTAGCATCTAGCTCCTACGAGCAGTACTTC
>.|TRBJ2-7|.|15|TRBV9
CASSVSPRSPYEQYF
TGTGCCAGCAGCGTATCCCCCCGGTCACCCTACGAGCAGTACTTC
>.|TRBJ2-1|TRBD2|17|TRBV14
CASSHPSGGESYNEQFF
TGTGCCAGCAGCCACCCTAGCGGGGGTGAATCCTACAATGAGCAGTTCTTC
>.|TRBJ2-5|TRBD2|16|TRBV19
CASSWLAGDTQETQYF
TGTGCCAGTAGTTGGCTAGCGGGGGACACCCAAGAGACCCAGTACTTC
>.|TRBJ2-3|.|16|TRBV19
CASRISQWSSTDTQYF
TGTGCCAGCCGGATCAGCCAATGGTCTAGCACAGATACGCAGTATTTT
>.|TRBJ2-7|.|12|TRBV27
CASSRSTGEQYF
TGTGCCAGCAGTCGGAGCACGGGCGAGCAGTACTTC
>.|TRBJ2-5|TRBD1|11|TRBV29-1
CSVGTGETQYF
TGCAGCGTTGGGACAGGGGAGACCCAGTACTTC
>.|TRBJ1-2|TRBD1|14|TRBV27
CASSSGQGQDGYTF
TGTGCCAGCAGTTCAGGACAGGGGCAGGATGGCTACACCTTC
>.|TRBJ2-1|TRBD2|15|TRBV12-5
CASGPPGGSYNEQFF
TGTGCTAGTGGCCCCCCGGGAGGGTCGTACAATGAGCAGTTCTTC
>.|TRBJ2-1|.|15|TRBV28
CASSSPSGLDNEQFF
TGTGCCAGCAGTTCACCATCGGGACTCGACAATGAGCAGTTCTTC
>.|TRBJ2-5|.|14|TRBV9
CASSVFQGEETQYF
TGTGCCAGCAGCGTATTTCAAGGGGAAGAGACCCAGTACTTC
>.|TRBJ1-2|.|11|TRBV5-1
CASSLDGRVTF
TGCGCCAGCAGCTTGGACGGGCGTGTGACCTTC
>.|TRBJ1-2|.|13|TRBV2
CASYHQGIYGYTF
TGTGCCAGCTATCATCAGGGTATCTATGGCTACACCTTC
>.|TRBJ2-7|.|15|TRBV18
CASSPPGASSYEQYF
TGTGCCAGCTCACCACCGGGGGCCAGCTCCTACGAGCAGTACTTC
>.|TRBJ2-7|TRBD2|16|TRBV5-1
CASSPRGLATAYEQYF
TGCGCCAGCAGCCCGAGGGGACTAGCGACCGCCTACGAGCAGTACTTC